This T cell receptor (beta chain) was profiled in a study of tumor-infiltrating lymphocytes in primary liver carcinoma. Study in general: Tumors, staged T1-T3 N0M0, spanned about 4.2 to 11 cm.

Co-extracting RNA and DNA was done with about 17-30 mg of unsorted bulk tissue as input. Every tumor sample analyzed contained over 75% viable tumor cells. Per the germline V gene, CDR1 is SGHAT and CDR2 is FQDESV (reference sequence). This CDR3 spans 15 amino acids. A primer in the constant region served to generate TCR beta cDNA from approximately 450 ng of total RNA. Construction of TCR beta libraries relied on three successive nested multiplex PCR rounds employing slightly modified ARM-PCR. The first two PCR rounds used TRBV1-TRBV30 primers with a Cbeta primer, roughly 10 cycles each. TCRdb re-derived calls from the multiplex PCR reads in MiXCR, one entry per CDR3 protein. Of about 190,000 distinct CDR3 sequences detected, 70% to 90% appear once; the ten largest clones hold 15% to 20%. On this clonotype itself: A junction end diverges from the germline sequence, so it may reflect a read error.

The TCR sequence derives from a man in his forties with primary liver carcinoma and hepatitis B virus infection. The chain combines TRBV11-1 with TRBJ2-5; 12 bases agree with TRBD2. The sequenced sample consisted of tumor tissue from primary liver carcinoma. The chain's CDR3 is CASTLTRLAGESQYF. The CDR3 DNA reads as TGTGCCAGCACTCTCACGCGACTAGCGGGAGAGTCCCAGTACTTC.